This section outlines one T cell receptor (beta chain) sequence together with its context. Its antigen is as yet unknown. These data come from a study of T cells after yellow fever vaccination. TCRdb passed the 5' RACE reads through MiXCR, listing each CDR3 protein once. Of 610,000 or so distinct CDR3 sequences listed, about 12% are singletons. Study results and caveats: Any FACS-sorted repertoire could hold abundant clonotypes that contaminate it from the bulk population. After the booster, about 95% of CD4 and approximately 90% of CD8 primary-response clones were re-detected.

The trim removed 11 bases at V and 0 bases at J, leaving 12 bases unmatched. CDR1 and CDR2 from the germline V gene are SNHLY and FYNNEI. CDR3 length: 17 residues. This material consisted of PBMCs, taken on the day of the yellow fever booster vaccination. This sequence was found in a man in his thirties or forties who received the YFV17D yellow fever vaccine. The V and J genes are TRBV2 and TRBJ2-1, with 11 bases identical to TRBD2. The CDR3 reads CAFRKPGLAASYNEQFF. The CDR3 nucleotides read TGTGCCTTCAGAAAACCGGGACTAGCGGCCTCCTACAATGAGCAGTTCTTC.